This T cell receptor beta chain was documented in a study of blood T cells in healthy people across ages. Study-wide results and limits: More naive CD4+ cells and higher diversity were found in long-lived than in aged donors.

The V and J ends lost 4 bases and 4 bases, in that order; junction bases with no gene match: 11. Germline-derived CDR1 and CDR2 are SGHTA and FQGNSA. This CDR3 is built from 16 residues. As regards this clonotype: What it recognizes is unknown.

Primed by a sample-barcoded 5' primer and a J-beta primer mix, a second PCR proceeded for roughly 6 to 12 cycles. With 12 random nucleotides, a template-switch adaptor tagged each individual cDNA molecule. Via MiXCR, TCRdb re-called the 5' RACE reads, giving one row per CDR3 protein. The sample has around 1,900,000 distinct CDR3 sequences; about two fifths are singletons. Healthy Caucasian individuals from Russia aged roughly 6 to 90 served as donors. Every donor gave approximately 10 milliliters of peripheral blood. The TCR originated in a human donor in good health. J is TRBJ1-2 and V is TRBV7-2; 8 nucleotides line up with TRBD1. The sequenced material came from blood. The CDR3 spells CASSSPPGQGGYGYTF. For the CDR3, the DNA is TGTGCCAGCAGCTCCCCCCCCGGACAGGGTGGCTATGGCTACACCTTC.